The 29 T cell receptor beta chains below all came from one sample that was sequenced in a study of control samples from healthy donors and cancer patients. Only in-frame clones appear in the TCRdb table, and some are missing; sequencing was by immunoSEQ multiplex PCR. In the table there are 54,000 or so clones, over 85% of which are singletons. Sequenced input: blood. These receptors were taken from a man younger than 45 in good health.

This clone came up once. The V and J genes are TRBV5-1 and TRBJ2-1; 8 nucleotides align to TRBD2. Germline V lookup: CDR1 SGHRS, CDR2 YFSETQ. With 4 bases clipped from V and 3 bases from J, the junction kept 6 bases outside the gene matches. The CDR3 is 15 amino acids. The CDR3 sequence: CASSAQREYYNEQFF. DNA for the CDR3: TGCGCCAGCAGCGCGCAGCGGGAGTACTACAATGAGCAGTTCTTC.

Only one count was recorded for this clone. V is TRBV6-5 and J is TRBJ2-7; D uncertain. Germline CDR1 reads MNHEY; CDR2 reads SVGAGI. The CDR3 length is 12 residues. V shed 10 bases and J shed 5 bases, with 15 bases lying between them. Here the CDR3 reads CATRASQNEQYF. As DNA, the CDR3 is TGTGCCACTCGGGCGAGTCAGAACGAGCAGTACTTC.

This chain connects TRBV7-8 to TRBJ1-6; 9 bases are shared with TRBD1. Germline-derived CDR1 and CDR2 are SGHVS and FQNEAQ. The trim removed 3 bases at V and 8 bases at J, leaving 5 bases unmatched. The CDR3 runs to 15 residues. CDR3 bases: TGTGCCAGCAGCTTCGGGGACAGGGAACATTCACCCCTCCACTTT. Translation: CASSFGDREHSPLHF.

This chain joins TRBV7-9 and TRBJ2-7; 8 positions agree with TRBD1. CDR3 length: 14 amino acids. After removal of 4 bases from V and 5 bases from J, the junction contained 7 bases not matched to a gene. CDR1 is SEHNR and CDR2 is FQNEAQ in the germline V gene (reference sequence). The CDR3 nucleotides are TGTGCCAGCAGCTCCGGACAGGGTGTCCACGAGCAGTACTTC. Translated, it gives CASSSGQGVHEQYF.

This clone has only one observation. The chain uses TRBV3-1 (or the pseudogene TRBV3-2) and TRBJ1-2; D is uncertain. This CDR3 has 12 amino acids. Germline CDR1 is LGHDT and CDR2 is YNNKEL (reference sequence). The V end lost 5 bases, the J end lost 4 bases, and 8 bases lay between the germline ends. The CDR3 protein is CASSEFSYGYTF. The CDR3 region has the DNA TGTGCCAGCAGCGAATTCAGCTATGGCTACACCTTC.

The genes are TRBV18 and TRBJ2-1, with 10 nucleotides matching TRBD1. Germline CDR1 and CDR2: KGHSH and LQKENI. Trimming cost V 5 bases and J 8 bases; bases outside gene matches: 15. The CDR3 consists of 17 residues. CDR3 in DNA: TGTGCCAGCTCAAATAGCCCACCGGGACAGGGGATCTATGAGCAGTTCTTC. Amino acids: CASSNSPPGQGIYEQFF.

The chain uses TRBV19 and TRBJ2-5; the D gene is possibly TRBD2 (5 bases). Germline V lookup: CDR1 LNHDA, CDR2 SQIVND (reference sequence). CDR3 length equals 12 residues. V was shortened by 3 bases and J by 4 bases, with 6 bases between the two germline ends. The CDR3 bases are TGTGCCAGTAGTATTCGGGGAGAGACCCAGTACTTC. Translation: CASSIRGETQYF.

Of note for this clone: One junction end disagrees with the germline gene, perhaps due to a read error. Other nucleotide sequences in the sample specify the same CDR3. The gene calls are TRBV9 and TRBJ2-3, with 8 bases lining up with TRBD2. Per germline, CDR1 SGDLS and CDR2 YYNGEE. The CDR3 totals 18 residues. The CDR3 sequence: CARSARGGTRYVPDTQYF. The CDR3 DNA is TGTGCCCGCAGCGCCCGGGGGGGGACTAGATATGTTCCAGATACGCAGTATTTT.

The rearrangement links TRBV9 to TRBJ2-1; 8 nucleotides match TRBD1. Germline V gene lookup returns CDR1 SGDLS and CDR2 YYNGEE. Germline trimming cut 1 base from V and 10 bases from J; bases unmatched to any gene: 10. This CDR3 is 15 amino acids long. The CDR3 bases are TGTGCCAGCAGCGTAAGGCAGGGGGCGCTTGGGGAGCAGTTCTTC. It codes for CASSVRQGALGEQFF.

The genes are TRBV18 and TRBJ1-2, with 7 bases that match TRBD1. CDR3 size: 16 residues. Germline V gives CDR1 KGHSH, CDR2 LQKENI. The V segment lost 6 bases and the J segment 5 bases; nucleotides outside the gene matches: 15. The CDR3 DNA reads TGTGCCAGCTCTCTTACTGGGGACAGTGTCGGGTATGGCTACACCTTC. Its protein is CASSLTGDSVGYGYTF.

J is TRBJ2-7 and V is TRBV15, with D hard to call. The V gene's germline CDR1 is LNHNV and CDR2 YYDKDF (reference sequence). Trimming left V 0 bases short and J 1 base short, with 13 bases between. This CDR3 spans 16 amino acids. In DNA form, the CDR3 reads TGTGCCACCAGCAGAGATTTGGGGATGGGGTCCTACGAGCAGTACTTC. It yields the protein CATSRDLGMGSYEQYF. Full variable domain (rest looked up from reference TRBV15 and TRBJ2-7): DAMVIQNPRYQVTQFGKPVTLSCSQTLNHNVMYWYQQKSSQAPKLLFHYYDKDFNNEADTPDNFQSRRPNTSFCFLDIRSPGLGDTAMYLCATSRDLGMGSYEQYFGPGTRLTVT.

In its sample, this clone was seen once. The V gene is TRBV5-1, the J gene TRBJ2-2, with TRBD2 as a possible D gene (5 bases). Per the germline V gene, CDR1 is SGHRS and CDR2 is YFSETQ. The V end was cut by 0 bases, the J end by 4 bases, with 10 bases between. This CDR3 region has 15 residues. This CDR3 is CASSLDRDGTGELFF. CDR3 nucleotides: TGCGCCAGCAGCTTGGATCGGGATGGCACCGGGGAGCTGTTTTTT.

This clone was seen only once. This rearrangement joins TRBV28 to TRBJ2-4; TRBD1 is a possible D gene (5 bases). The CDR3 loop spans 15 amino acids. In germline, CDR1 is MDHEN, CDR2 SYDVKM. Trimming pared 6 bases from V and 1 base from J, leaving 13 bases between. The CDR3 DNA follows: TGTGCCAGCAGCAGGACAATGTGGGCCAAAAACATTCAGTACTTC. Translation: CASSRTMWAKNIQYF.

This sequence joins TRBV5-8 and TRBJ2-6, with 9 bases that match TRBD2. V gave up 2 bases and J gave up 3 bases; unmatched junction bases: 6. This CDR3 region has 17 residues. Per germline, CDR1 SGHTS and CDR2 YDEGEE. Here the CDR3 reads CASSFLAGGVGANVLTF. The DNA for the CDR3 is TGTGCCAGCAGCTTCTTGGCGGGAGGGGTTGGGGCCAACGTCCTGACTTTC.

The V call is TRBV15, the J call TRBJ2-2; 7 nucleotides align to TRBD2. The CDR3 covers 18 residues. J was trimmed by 0 bases and V by 1 base; bases with no gene match: 8. In germline, CDR1 is LNHNV, CDR2 YYDKDF (reference sequence). The DNA for the CDR3 is TGTGCCACCAGCAGAGCGTCGTCTAGCGGTGCGAACACCGGGGAGCTGTTTTTT. Translation gives CATSRASSSGANTGELFF.

This rearrangement joins TRBV30 to TRBJ2-3, with TRBD1 as a possible D gene (5 bases). Trimming took 8 bases from V and 2 from J, leaving 14 bases between them. Germline V gene lookup returns CDR1 GTSNPN and CDR2 SVGIG (reference sequence). The CDR3 contains 13 residues. The CDR3 here is CAGLDKNTDTQYF. In DNA, the CDR3 is TGTGCCGGATTGGACAAAAACACAGATACGCAGTATTTT.

V is TRBV4-3 and J is TRBJ2-1, with 7 positions matching TRBD1. The CDR3 sequence is 15 residues long. The V gene end was trimmed by 1 base and the J gene end by 4 bases; junction bases not matched to a gene: 4. Germline V gene data show CDR1 as LGHNA and CDR2 as YSLEER. CDR3 loop: CASSQGDRQYNEQFF. CDR3 nucleotide sequence: TGCGCCAGCAGCCAAGGGGACAGACAATACAATGAGCAGTTCTTC.

Comment on this clone: An end of the junction does not agree with germline; a read error may underlie this. The CDR3 DNA reads as TGTGCCTGCAGACTAGCGGGAGAGGAGGACAATGAGCAGTTCTTC. It specifies CACRLAGEEDNEQFF. This sequence joins TRBV28 and TRBJ2-1; 12 nucleotides match TRBD2. This CDR3 is built from 15 residues. Per the germline V gene, CDR1 is MDHEN and CDR2 is SYDVKM.

This chain connects TRBV7-8 to TRBJ2-3; 11 nucleotides agree with TRBD2. The CDR3 is made up of 21 amino acids. In germline, CDR1 is SGHVS, CDR2 FQNEAQ. The V and J ends lost 5 bases and 5 bases, in that order; junction bases with no gene match: 24. The CDR3 is CASSRRSAIAGGPFGGDTQYF. As DNA, the CDR3 is TGTGCCAGCAGCCGGCGTAGCGCGATAGCGGGAGGGCCCTTCGGGGGAGATACGCAGTATTTT.

V and J are TRBV10-3 and TRBJ2-7; TRBD2 is a possible D gene (6 bases). V gave up 0 bases and J gave up 2 bases, with 11 bases separating them. The CDR3 is 15 amino acids. CDR1 ENHRY and CDR2 SYGVKD come from the germline V gene. DNA for the CDR3: TGTGCCATCAGTGAGTCGGCAGGGAGGACCTACGAGCAGTACTTC. Translated, it gives CAISESAGRTYEQYF.

The chain couples TRBV11-2 to TRBJ2-1; 9 bases map to TRBD2. The germline V gene encodes CDR1 SGHAT and CDR2 FQNNGV. This CDR3 is 15 amino acids long. Trimming removed 5 bases from V and 3 bases from J; junction bases left unmatched: 5. The CDR3, as DNA: TGTGCCAGCAGCCCACGACTAGCGGTCTACAATGAGCAGTTCTTC. As protein: CASSPRLAVYNEQFF. Full variable domain (remainder filled in from reference TRBV11-2 and TRBJ2-1): EAGVAQSPRYKIIEKRQSVAFWCNPISGHATLYWYQQILGQGPKLLIQFQNNGVVDDSQLPKDRFSAERLKGVDSTLKIQPAKLEDSAVYLCASSPRLAVYNEQFFGPGTRLTVL.

The rearrangement joins TRBV3-1 (or the pseudogene TRBV3-2) to TRBJ1-1, with D hard to call. The CDR3 totals 17 residues. Germline CDR1 LGHDT, CDR2 YNNKEL (reference sequence). V was cut by 0 bases and J by 3 bases, with 17 bases left in between. In DNA form, the CDR3 reads TGTGCCAGCAGCCAAGATCTGGCGCGGCCTGGGGACACTGAAGCTTTCTTT. Translated: CASSQDLARPGDTEAFF.

The rearrangement uses TRBV2 and TRBJ2-1; no clear D. The CDR3 has 13 residues. Germline assignment: CDR1 SNHLY and CDR2 FYNNEI. V was trimmed by 7 bases and J by 4 bases, leaving 11 bases between them. The CDR3 here is CASTADGYNEQFF. The CDR3 DNA reads as TGTGCCAGCACTGCGGACGGGTACAATGAGCAGTTCTTC. The full variable domain, in which reference TRBV2 and TRBJ2-1 provide the parts outside the CDR3, is EPEVTQTPSHQVTQMGQEVILRCVPISNHLYFYWYRQILGQKVEFLVSFYNNEISEKSEIFDDQFSVERPDGSNFTLKIRSTKLEDSAMYFCASTADGYNEQFFGPGTRLTVL.

This chain joins TRBV9 and TRBJ1-4, with no clear D. The CDR3 loop spans 16 amino acids. Germline V gives CDR1 SGDLS, CDR2 YYNGEE. Between the trimmed V and J ends, which lost 0 bases and 4 bases, there was a span of 13 bases. CDR3 DNA: TGTGCCAGCAGCGTAGGAAACGGCCCCCATAATGAAAAACTGTTTTTT. Translated: CASSVGNGPHNEKLFF.

The chain employs TRBV6-2 or TRBV6-3 and TRBJ1-2; no reliable D call. The CDR3 has 17 residues. CDR1 and CDR2 (germline): MNHEY, SVGEGT. V was cut by 2 bases and J by 0 bases, with 16 bases left in between. The CDR3 nucleotides read TGTGCCAGCAGTTACGGCCTTTCCCAAATAGCTAACTATGGCTACACCTTC. Translation: CASSYGLSQIANYGYTF.

This clone was seen just once. This chain links TRBV27 with TRBJ2-3; 7 bases are shared with TRBD1. This CDR3 is 13 amino acids long. CDR1 and CDR2 (germline): MNHEY, SMNVEV (reference sequence). J gave up 8 bases and V 3 bases, and 5 bases lay outside the gene matches. The CDR3 is CASSFHRGATQYF. As DNA, the CDR3 is TGTGCCAGCAGTTTCCACAGGGGAGCTACGCAGTATTTT.

The chain couples TRBV5-5 to TRBJ1-5; unclear D gene. Germline CDR1 SGHKS, CDR2 YYEKEE (reference sequence). Trimming took 0 bases from V and 2 from J, leaving 18 bases between them. This CDR3 comprises 18 residues. The CDR3 loop is CASSLVWGLDVGNQPQHF. For the CDR3, the DNA is TGTGCCAGCAGCTTGGTATGGGGTTTAGATGTTGGCAATCAGCCCCAGCATTTT. The whole variable domain, filled in from reference TRBV5-5 and TRBJ1-5, reads DAGVTQSPTHLIKTRGQQVTLRCSPISGHKSVSWYQQVLGQGPQFIFQYYEKEERGRGNFPDRFSARQFPNYSSELNVNALLLGDSALYLCASSLVWGLDVGNQPQHFGDGTRLSIL.

The chain employs TRBV19 and TRBJ2-1, with D perhaps TRBD2 (5 bases). Germline V gives CDR1 LNHDA, CDR2 SQIVND (reference sequence). Between the trimmed V and J ends, which lost 4 bases and 0 bases, there was a span of 10 bases. The CDR3 spans 15 residues. The CDR3 region has the DNA TGTGCCAGTAGTACCCCTGGGAGCTCCTACAATGAGCAGTTCTTC. This codes for CASSTPGSSYNEQFF.

This chain uses TRBV29-1 with TRBJ1-1; TRBD1 is a possible D gene (5 bases). CDR1 and CDR2 from the germline V gene are SQVTM and ANQGSEA. The CDR3 contains 13 residues. V was trimmed by 6 bases and J by 1 base, leaving 12 bases between them. CDR3 coding DNA: TGCAGCGTAACAGGATTGGGGAACACTGAAGCTTTCTTT. Translating it yields CSVTGLGNTEAFF.